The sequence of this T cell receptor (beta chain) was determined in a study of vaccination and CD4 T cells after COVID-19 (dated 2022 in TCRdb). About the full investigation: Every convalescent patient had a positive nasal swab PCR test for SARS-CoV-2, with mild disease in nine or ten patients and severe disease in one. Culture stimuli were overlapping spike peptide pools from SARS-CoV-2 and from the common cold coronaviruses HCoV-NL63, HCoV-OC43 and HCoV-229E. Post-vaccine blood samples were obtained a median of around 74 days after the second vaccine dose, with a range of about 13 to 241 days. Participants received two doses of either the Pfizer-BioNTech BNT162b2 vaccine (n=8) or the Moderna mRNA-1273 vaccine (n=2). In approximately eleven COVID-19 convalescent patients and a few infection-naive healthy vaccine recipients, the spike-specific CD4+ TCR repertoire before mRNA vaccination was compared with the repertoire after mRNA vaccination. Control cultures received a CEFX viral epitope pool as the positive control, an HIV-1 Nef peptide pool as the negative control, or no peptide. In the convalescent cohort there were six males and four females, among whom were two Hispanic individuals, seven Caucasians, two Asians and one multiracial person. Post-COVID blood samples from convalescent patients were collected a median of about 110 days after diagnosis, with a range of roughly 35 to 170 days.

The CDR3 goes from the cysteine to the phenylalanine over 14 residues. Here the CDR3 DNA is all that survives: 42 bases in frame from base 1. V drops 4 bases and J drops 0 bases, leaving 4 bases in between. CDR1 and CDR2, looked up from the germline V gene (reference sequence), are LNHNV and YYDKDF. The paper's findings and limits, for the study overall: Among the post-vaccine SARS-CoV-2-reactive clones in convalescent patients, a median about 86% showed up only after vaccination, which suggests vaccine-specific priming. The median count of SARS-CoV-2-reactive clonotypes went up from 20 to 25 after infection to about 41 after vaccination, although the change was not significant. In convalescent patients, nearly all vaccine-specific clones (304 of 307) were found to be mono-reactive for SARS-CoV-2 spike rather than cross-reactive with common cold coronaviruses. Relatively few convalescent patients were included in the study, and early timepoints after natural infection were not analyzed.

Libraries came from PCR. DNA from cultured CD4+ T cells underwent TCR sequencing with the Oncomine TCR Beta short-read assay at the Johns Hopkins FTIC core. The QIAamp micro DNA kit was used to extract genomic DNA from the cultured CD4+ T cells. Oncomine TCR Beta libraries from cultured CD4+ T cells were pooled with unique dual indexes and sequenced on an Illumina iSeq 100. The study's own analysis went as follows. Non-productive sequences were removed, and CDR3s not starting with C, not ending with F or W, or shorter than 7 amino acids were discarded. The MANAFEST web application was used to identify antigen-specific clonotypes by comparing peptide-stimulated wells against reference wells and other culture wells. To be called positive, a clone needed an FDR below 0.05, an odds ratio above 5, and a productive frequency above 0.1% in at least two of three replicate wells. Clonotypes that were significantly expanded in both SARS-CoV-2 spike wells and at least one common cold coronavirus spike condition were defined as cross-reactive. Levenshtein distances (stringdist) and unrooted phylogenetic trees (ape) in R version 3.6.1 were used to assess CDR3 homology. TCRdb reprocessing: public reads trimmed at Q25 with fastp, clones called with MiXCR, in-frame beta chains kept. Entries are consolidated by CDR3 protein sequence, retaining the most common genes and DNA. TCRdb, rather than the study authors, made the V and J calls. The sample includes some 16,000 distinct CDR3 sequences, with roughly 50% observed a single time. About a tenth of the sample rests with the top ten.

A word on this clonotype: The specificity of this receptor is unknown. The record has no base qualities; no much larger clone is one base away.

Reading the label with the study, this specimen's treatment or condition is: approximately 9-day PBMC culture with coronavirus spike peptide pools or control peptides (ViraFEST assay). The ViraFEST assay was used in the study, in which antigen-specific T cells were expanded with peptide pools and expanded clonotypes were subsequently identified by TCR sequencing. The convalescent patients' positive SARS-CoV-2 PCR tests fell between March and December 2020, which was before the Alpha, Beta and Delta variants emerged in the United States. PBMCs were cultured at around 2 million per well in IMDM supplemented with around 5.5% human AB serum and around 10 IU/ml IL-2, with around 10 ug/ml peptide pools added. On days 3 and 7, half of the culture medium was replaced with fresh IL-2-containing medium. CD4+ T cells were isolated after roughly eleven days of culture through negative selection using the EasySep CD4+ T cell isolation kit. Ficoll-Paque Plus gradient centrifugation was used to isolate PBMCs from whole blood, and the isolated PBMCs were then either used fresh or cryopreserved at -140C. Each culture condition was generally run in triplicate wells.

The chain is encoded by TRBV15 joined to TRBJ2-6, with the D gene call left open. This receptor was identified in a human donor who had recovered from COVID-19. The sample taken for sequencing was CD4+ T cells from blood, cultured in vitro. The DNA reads TGTGCCACCAGCATGAGCTCTGGGGCCAACGTCCTGACTTTC. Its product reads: CATSMSSGANVLTF.